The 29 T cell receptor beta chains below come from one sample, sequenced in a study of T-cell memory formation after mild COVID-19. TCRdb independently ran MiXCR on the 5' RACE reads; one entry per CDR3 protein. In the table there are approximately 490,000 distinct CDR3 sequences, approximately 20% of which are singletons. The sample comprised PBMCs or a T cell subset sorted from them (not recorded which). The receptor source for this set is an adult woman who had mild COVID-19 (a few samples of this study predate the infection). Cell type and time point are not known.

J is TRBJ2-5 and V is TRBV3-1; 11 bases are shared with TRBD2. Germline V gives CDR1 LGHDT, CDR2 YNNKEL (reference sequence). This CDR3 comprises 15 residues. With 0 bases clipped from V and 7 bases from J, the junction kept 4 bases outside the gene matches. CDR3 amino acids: CASSQDTSGRGTQYF. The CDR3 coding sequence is TGTGCCAGCAGCCAAGATACTAGCGGGAGAGGGACCCAGTACTTC.

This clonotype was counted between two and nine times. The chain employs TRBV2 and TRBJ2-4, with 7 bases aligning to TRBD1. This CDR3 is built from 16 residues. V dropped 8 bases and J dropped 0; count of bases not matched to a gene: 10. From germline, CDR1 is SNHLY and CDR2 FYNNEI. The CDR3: CASGKQGQLAKNIQYF. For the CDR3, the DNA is TGTGCCAGCGGGAAACAGGGGCAGCTAGCCAAAAACATTCAGTACTTC.

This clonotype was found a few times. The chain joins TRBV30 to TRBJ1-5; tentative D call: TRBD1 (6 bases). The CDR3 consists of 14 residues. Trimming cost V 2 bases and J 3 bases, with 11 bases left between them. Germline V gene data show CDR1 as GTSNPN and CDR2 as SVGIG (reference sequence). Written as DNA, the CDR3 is TGTGCCTGGAGTAGGGGACAAATCAATCAGCCCCAGCATTTT. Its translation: CAWSRGQINQPQHF.

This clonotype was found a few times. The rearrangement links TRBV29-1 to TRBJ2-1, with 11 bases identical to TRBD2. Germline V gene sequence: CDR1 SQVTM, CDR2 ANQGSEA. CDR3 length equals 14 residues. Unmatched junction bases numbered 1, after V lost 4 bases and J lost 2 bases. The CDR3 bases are TGCAGCGTTGGGGGACTAGCGGCCTACAATGAGCAGTTCTTC. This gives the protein CSVGGLAAYNEQFF.

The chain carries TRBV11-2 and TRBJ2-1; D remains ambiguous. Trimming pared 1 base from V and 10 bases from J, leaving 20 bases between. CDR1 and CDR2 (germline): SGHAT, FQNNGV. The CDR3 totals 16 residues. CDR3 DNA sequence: TGTGCCAGCAGCTTAGGCCCTGGTGGGCCACGGGTCGAGCAGTTCTTC. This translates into CASSLGPGGPRVEQFF.

The CDR3, as DNA: TGTGCCAGTCAGGGGTTGGGGTATAGCAATCAGCCCCAGCATTTT. The encoded protein is CASQGLGYSNQPQHF. The chain combines TRBV19 with TRBJ1-5, with D perhaps TRBD1 (6 bases). The CDR3 has 15 amino acids. The germline CDR1 and CDR2 sequences are LNHDA and SQIVND (reference sequence). V was shortened by 8 bases and J by 0 bases, with 14 bases between the two germline ends.

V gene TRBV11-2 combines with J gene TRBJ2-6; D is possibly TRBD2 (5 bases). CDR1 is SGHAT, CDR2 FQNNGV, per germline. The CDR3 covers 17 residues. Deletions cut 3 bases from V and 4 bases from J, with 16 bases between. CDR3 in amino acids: CASSFSWTVTGANVLTF. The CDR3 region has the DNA TGTGCCAGCAGCTTCTCCTGGACTGTAACCGGGGCCAACGTCCTGACTTTC.

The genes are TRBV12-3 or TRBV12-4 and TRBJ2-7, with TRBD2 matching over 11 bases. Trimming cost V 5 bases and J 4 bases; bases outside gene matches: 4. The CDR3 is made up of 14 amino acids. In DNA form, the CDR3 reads TGTGCCAGCAGTCCTAGCGGGGGGAGGTACGAGCAGTACTTC. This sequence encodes CASSPSGGRYEQYF.

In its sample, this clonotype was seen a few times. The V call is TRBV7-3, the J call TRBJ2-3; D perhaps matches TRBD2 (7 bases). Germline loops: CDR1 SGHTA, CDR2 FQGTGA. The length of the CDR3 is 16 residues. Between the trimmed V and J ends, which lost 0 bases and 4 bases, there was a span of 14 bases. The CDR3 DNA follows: TGTGCCAGCAGCTTAACGTTAGGGGGAGGGGCAGATACGCAGTATTTT. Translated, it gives CASSLTLGGGADTQYF.

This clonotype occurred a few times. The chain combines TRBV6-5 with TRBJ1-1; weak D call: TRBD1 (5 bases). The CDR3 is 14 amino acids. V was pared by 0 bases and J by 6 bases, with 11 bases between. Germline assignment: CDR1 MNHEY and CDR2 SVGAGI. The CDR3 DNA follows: TGTGCCAGCAGTTACTCGGGGGACCGCGCTGAAGCTTTCTTT. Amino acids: CASSYSGDRAEAFF.

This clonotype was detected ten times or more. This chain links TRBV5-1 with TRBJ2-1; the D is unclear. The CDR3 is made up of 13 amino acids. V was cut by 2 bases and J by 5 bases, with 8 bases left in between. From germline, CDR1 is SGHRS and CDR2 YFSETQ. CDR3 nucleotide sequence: TGCGCCAGCAGCTTAGGGATCCACAATGAGCAGTTCTTC. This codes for CASSLGIHNEQFF.

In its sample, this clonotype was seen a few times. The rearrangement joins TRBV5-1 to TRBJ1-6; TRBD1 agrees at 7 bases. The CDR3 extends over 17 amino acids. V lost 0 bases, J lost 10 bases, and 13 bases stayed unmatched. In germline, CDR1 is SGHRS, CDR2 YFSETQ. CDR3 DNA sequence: TGCGCCAGCAGCTTGGCGAGACAGGGATACGACAACTCACCCCTCCACTTT. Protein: CASSLARQGYDNSPLHF.

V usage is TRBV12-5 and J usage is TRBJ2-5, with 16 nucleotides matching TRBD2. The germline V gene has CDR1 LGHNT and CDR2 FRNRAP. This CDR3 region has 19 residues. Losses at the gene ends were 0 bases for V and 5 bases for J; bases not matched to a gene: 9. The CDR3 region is CASGLVRGTSGGAGETQYF. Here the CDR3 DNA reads TGTGCTAGTGGTTTGGTCAGGGGGACTAGCGGGGGGGCCGGTGAGACCCAGTACTTC.

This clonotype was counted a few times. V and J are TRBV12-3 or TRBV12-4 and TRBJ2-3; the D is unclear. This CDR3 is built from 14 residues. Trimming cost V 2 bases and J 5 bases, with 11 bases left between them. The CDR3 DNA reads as TGTGCCAGCAGTTTACAGTCGCGGCGAGATACGCAGTATTTT. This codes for CASSLQSRRDTQYF.

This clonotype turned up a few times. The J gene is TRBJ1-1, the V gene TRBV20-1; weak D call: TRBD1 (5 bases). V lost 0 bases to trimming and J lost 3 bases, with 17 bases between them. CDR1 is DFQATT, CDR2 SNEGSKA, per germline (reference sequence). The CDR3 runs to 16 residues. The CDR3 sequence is CSARDLFQGGDTEAFF. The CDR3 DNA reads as TGCAGTGCTAGAGATCTCTTTCAGGGTGGGGACACTGAAGCTTTCTTT.

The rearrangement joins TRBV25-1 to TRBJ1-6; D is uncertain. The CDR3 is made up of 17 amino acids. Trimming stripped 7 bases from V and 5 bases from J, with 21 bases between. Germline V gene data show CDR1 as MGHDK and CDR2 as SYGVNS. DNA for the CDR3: TGTGCCAGCACCCCGGCCCCGGGAAGTCGGAATAATTCACCCCTCCACTTT. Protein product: CASTPAPGSRNNSPLHF. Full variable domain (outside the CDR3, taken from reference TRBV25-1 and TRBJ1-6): EADIYQTPRYLVIGTGKKITLECSQTMGHDKMYWYQQDPGMELHLIHYSYGVNSTEKGDLSSESTVSRIRTEHFPLTLESARPSHTSQYLCASTPAPGSRNNSPLHFGNGTRLTVT.

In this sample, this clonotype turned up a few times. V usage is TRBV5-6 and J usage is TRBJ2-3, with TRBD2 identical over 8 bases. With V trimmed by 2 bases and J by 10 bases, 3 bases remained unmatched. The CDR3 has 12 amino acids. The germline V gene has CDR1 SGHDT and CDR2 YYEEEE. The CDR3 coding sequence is TGTGCCAGCAGCTTAAGCGGGGGTCCGCAGTATTTT. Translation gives CASSLSGGPQYF.

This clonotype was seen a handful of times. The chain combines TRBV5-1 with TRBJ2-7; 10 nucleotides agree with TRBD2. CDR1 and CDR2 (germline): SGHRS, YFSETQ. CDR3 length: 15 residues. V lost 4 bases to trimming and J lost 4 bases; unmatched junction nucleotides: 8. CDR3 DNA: TGCGCCAGCAGCCCGCCAGCGGGAGGGCCGTACGAGCAGTACTTC. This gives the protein CASSPPAGGPYEQYF.

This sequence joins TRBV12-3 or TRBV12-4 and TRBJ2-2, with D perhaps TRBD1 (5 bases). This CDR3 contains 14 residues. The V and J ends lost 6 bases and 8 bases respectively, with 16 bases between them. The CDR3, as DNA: TGTGCCAGCAGCCTGACAGAGTATTTTGGGGAGCTGTTTTTT. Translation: CASSLTEYFGELFF.

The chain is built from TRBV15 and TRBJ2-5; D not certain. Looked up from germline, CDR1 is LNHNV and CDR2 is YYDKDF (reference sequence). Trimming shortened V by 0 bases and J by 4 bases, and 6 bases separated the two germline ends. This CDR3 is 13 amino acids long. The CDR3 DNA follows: TGTGCCACCAGCAGAGATAAGGGAGAGACCCAGTACTTC. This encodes CATSRDKGETQYF.

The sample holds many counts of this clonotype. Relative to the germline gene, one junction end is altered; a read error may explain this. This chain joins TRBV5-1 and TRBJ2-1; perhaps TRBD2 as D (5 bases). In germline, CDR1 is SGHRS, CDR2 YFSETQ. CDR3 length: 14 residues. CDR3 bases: TGTGCCAGCAGCTTAGCCGCAGGAGGCAATGAGCAGTTCTTC. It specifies CASSLAAGGNEQFF.

This chain's CDR3 is CASSPTRTGHNEKLFF. As DNA, the CDR3 is TGTGCCAGCAGCCCCACGAGGACAGGCCATAATGAAAAACTGTTTTTT. The rearrangement uses TRBV7-6 and TRBJ1-4; 7 positions match TRBD1. There are 16 residues in the CDR3. The trim removed 5 bases at V and 4 bases at J, leaving 10 bases unmatched. The V gene's germline CDR1 is SGHVS and CDR2 FNYEAQ.

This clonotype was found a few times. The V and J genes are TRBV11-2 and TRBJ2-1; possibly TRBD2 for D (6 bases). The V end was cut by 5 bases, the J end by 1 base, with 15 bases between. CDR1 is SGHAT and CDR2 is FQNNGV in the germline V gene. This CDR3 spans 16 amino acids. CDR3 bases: TGTGCCAGCAGCAAAAACCAGGAGGGTTCCTACAATGAGCAGTTCTTC. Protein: CASSKNQEGSYNEQFF.

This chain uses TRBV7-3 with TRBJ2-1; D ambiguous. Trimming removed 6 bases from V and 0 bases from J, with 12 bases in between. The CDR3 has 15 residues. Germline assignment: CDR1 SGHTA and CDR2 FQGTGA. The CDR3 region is CASRKGSSSYNEQFF. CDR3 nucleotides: TGTGCCAGCAGGAAAGGGTCTAGCTCCTACAATGAGCAGTTCTTC.

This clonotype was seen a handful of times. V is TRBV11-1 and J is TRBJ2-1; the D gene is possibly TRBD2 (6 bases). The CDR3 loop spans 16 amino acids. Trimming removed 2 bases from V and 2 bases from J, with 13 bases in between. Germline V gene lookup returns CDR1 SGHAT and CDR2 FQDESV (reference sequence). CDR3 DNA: TGTGCCAGCAGCTTATCTTGGGGGGACCCCTACAATGAGCAGTTCTTC. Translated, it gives CASSLSWGDPYNEQFF.

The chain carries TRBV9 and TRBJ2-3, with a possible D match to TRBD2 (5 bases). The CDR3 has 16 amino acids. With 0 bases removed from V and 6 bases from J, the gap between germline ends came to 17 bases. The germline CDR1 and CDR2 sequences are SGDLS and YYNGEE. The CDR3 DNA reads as TGTGCCAGCAGCGTAGATGGCGGGTACCGTTCGGATACGCAGTATTTT. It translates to CASSVDGGYRSDTQYF.

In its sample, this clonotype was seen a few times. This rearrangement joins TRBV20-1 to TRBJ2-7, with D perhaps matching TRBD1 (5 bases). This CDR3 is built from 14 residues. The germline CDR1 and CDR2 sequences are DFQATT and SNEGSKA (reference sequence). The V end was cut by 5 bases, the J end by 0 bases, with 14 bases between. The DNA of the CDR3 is TGCAGTGCTCCAAGACAGACGAGCTCCTACGAGCAGTACTTC. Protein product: CSAPRQTSSYEQYF.

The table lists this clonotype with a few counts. This CDR3 is CAIHPQGSYEQYF. The CDR3 DNA sequence: TGTGCCATCCACCCCCAAGGCTCCTACGAGCAGTACTTC. The chain uses TRBV10-3 and TRBJ2-7, with D hard to call. This CDR3 has 13 amino acids. Deletions cut 8 bases from V and 0 bases from J, with 11 bases between. Germline CDR1 ENHRY, CDR2 SYGVKD.

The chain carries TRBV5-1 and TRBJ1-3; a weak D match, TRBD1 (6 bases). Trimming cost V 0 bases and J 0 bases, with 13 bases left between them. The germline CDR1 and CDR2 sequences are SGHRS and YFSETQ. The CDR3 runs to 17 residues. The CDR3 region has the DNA TGCGCCAGCAGCTTGGGCGGACAGCTTTTCTCTGGAAACACCATATATTTT. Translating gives CASSLGGQLFSGNTIYF.